A selection of T cell receptor beta chains follows, all from one sample in a study of T-cell reconstitution after alpha-beta-depleted transplantation in children. TCRdb re-analysed the PCR reads in MiXCR, keeping a single row per CDR3 protein. There are 380,000 or so distinct CDR3 sequences in the sample; about an eighth occur only once, and approximately 4.2% lies in the top ten. Sequences were derived from PBMCs, sampled from the stem cell graft. The receptors were gathered from a human donor who donated a stem cell graft to a child with Fanconi anemia. Each CDR3 is given with its conserved first and last residue. D genes are given only for firm matches. Rows may omit the clone size; those that give it use once, few, many or a size class.

v_gene: TRBV5-1
len: 16
abundance: few
d_gene: TRBD1
j_gene: TRBJ2-2
CDR3aa: CASSWTGKGGAGELFF
CDR3nt: TGCGCCAGCAGCTGGACAGGGAAGGGGGGTGCCGGGGAGCTGTTTTTT

v_gene: TRBV12-3/TRBV12-4
len: 16
abundance: few
d_gene: TRBD1
j_gene: TRBJ2-2
CDR3aa: CASSQRQGSYPGELFF
CDR3nt: TGTGCCAGCAGCCAGAGACAGGGATCCTATCCCGGGGAGCTGTTTTTT

v_gene: TRBV25-1
len: 14
abundance: few
d_gene: -
j_gene: TRBJ2-3
CDR3aa: CASSDPTSSDTQYF
CDR3nt: TGTGCCAGCAGTGATCCGACTAGTTCAGATACGCAGTATTTT

v_gene: TRBV20-1
len: 16
abundance: -
d_gene: -
j_gene: TRBJ2-1
CDR3aa: CCARDRSPRSYNEQFF
CDR3nt: TGCTGTGCTAGAGATCGCAGCCCACGCTCCTACAATGAGCAGTTCTTC

v_gene: TRBV20-1
len: 13
abundance: many
d_gene: -
j_gene: TRBJ1-1
CDR3aa: CSAPGSGKDEAFF
CDR3nt: TGCAGTGCCCCGGGATCCGGCAAGGATGAAGCTTTCTTT

v_gene: TRBV5-1
len: 13
abundance: -
d_gene: -
j_gene: TRBJ1-1
CDR3aa: CASSIGLNTEAFF
CDR3nt: TGCGCCAGCAGCATCGGACTAAACACTGAAGCTTTCTTT

v_gene: TRBV6-2/TRBV6-3
len: 17
abundance: many
d_gene: TRBD1
j_gene: TRBJ2-7
CDR3aa: CASSYYRGQGSTYEQYF
CDR3nt: TGTGCCAGCAGTTACTACAGGGGGCAGGGATCAACCTACGAGCAGTACTTC

v_gene: TRBV6-2/TRBV6-3
len: 13
abundance: many
d_gene: -
j_gene: TRBJ1-1
CDR3aa: CASSQGSNTEAFF
CDR3nt: TGTGCCAGCTCTCAGGGGTCGAACACTGAAGCTTTCTTT

v_gene: TRBV10-3
len: 15
abundance: few
d_gene: TRBD2
j_gene: TRBJ2-7
CDR3aa: CAISDRSGSSYEQYF
CDR3nt: TGTGCCATCAGTGATAGGAGCGGGAGCTCCTACGAGCAGTACTTC

v_gene: TRBV3-1
len: 14
abundance: few
d_gene: -
j_gene: TRBJ1-3
CDR3aa: CASSRDFSGNTIYF
CDR3nt: TGTGCCAGCAGCCGGGACTTCTCTGGAAACACCATATATTTT

v_gene: TRBV7-7
len: 15
abundance: many
d_gene: TRBD1
j_gene: TRBJ2-2
CDR3aa: CASSGAGGNTGELFF
CDR3nt: TGTGCCAGCAGCGGGGCAGGGGGCAACACCGGGGAGCTGTTTTTT

v_gene: TRBV20-1
len: 15
abundance: many
d_gene: TRBD1
j_gene: TRBJ2-3
CDR3aa: CSARVNRGGTDTQYF
CDR3nt: TGCAGTGCTAGAGTAAACAGGGGAGGCACAGATACGCAGTATTTT

v_gene: TRBV7-2
len: 14
abundance: -
d_gene: TRBD2
j_gene: TRBJ2-1
CDR3aa: CASSLKRGGNEQFF
CDR3nt: TGTGCCAGCAGCTTAAAGCGGGGTGGGAATGAGCAGTTCTTC

v_gene: TRBV6-5
len: 12
abundance: -
d_gene: -
j_gene: TRBJ2-1
CDR3aa: CASSWNGNEQFF
CDR3nt: TGTGCCAGCAGTTGGAATGGGAATGAGCAGTTCTTC

v_gene: TRBV29-1
len: 13
abundance: many
d_gene: TRBD1
j_gene: TRBJ2-1
CDR3aa: CSVVTGGVLEQFF
CDR3nt: TGCAGCGTTGTAACAGGGGGCGTTTTAGAGCAGTTCTTC

v_gene: TRBV6-1
len: 15
abundance: -
d_gene: TRBD1
j_gene: TRBJ1-1
CDR3aa: CASSGSDRGETEAFF
CDR3nt: TGTGCCAGCAGTGGATCGGACAGGGGCGAGACTGAAGCTTTCTTT

v_gene: TRBV5-1
len: 15
abundance: once
d_gene: TRBD1
j_gene: TRBJ2-4
CDR3aa: CASTLVPGQGNIQYF
CDR3nt: TGCGCCAGCACCTTGGTCCCGGGACAGGGAAACATTCAGTACTTC

v_gene: TRBV5-1
len: 14
abundance: few
d_gene: TRBD1
j_gene: TRBJ2-3
CDR3aa: CASSQGTVTDTQYF
CDR3nt: TGCGCCAGCAGCCAAGGGACAGTCACAGATACGCAGTATTTT

v_gene: TRBV28
len: 11
abundance: few
d_gene: -
j_gene: TRBJ1-1
CDR3aa: CASRDDTEAFF
CDR3nt: TGTGCCAGCAGGGACGACACTGAAGCTTTCTTT

v_gene: TRBV25-1
len: 13
abundance: few
d_gene: -
j_gene: TRBJ2-1
CDR3aa: CASSLDSVSEQFF
CDR3nt: TGTGCCAGCAGCCTGGATTCAGTTAGTGAGCAGTTCTTC

v_gene: TRBV5-1
len: 12
abundance: -
d_gene: -
j_gene: TRBJ2-4
CDR3aa: CASSLDKREQYF
CDR3nt: TGCGCCAGCAGCTTGGATAAGAGGGAACAGTACTTC

v_gene: TRBV20-1
len: 12
abundance: few
d_gene: -
j_gene: TRBJ1-2
CDR3aa: CSAPTDGGGYTF
CDR3nt: TGCAGTGCTCCCACCGACGGCGGTGGCTACACCTTC

v_gene: TRBV6-2/TRBV6-3
len: 13
abundance: many
d_gene: -
j_gene: TRBJ1-5
CDR3aa: CASSYGASQPQHF
CDR3nt: TGTGCCAGCAGTTACGGAGCAAGTCAGCCCCAGCATTTT

v_gene: TRBV28
len: 14
abundance: many
d_gene: -
j_gene: TRBJ1-2
CDR3aa: CASSPQDSTYGYTF
CDR3nt: TGTGCCAGCAGCCCTCAAGACAGTACCTATGGCTACACCTTC

v_gene: TRBV7-8
len: 17
abundance: -
d_gene: -
j_gene: TRBJ2-2
CDR3aa: CASSLGSWTAYTGELFF
CDR3nt: TGTGCCAGCAGCTTAGGGTCGTGGACAGCCTACACCGGGGAGCTGTTTTTT

v_gene: TRBV4-1
len: 15
abundance: many
d_gene: TRBD2
j_gene: TRBJ2-3
CDR3aa: CASSQLAGGTDTQYF
CDR3nt: TGCGCCAGCAGCCAACTAGCGGGGGGCACAGATACGCAGTATTTT

v_gene: TRBV21-1
len: 16
abundance: few
d_gene: -
j_gene: TRBJ2-5
CDR3aa: CASSKPRQGARETQYF
CDR3nt: TGTGCCAGCAGCAAACCCCGACAGGGGGCGCGGGAGACCCAGTACTTC

v_gene: TRBV18
len: 13
abundance: once
d_gene: -
j_gene: TRBJ2-7
CDR3aa: CASSPPGTYEQYF
CDR3nt: TGTGCCAGCTCACCACCGGGTACCTACGAGCAGTACTTC

v_gene: TRBV5-5
len: 14
abundance: many
d_gene: TRBD1
j_gene: TRBJ1-6
CDR3aa: CASSRTGGSSPLHF
CDR3nt: TGTGCCAGCAGCCGGACAGGGGGCAGTTCACCCCTCCACTTT

v_gene: TRBV12-3/TRBV12-4
len: 16
abundance: many
d_gene: TRBD2
j_gene: TRBJ2-2
CDR3aa: CASTRTSGALTGELFF
CDR3nt: TGTGCCAGCACCCGGACTAGCGGGGCCCTCACCGGGGAGCTGTTTTTT

v_gene: TRBV5-6
len: 13
abundance: few
d_gene: -
j_gene: TRBJ2-7
CDR3aa: CASRGGPSYEQYF
CDR3nt: TGTGCCAGCAGGGGCGGCCCATCCTACGAGCAGTACTTC

v_gene: TRBV10-2
len: 14
abundance: -
d_gene: -
j_gene: TRBJ2-7
CDR3aa: CASSVTGGRNEQYF
CDR3nt: TGCGCCAGCAGTGTGACGGGGGGCCGGAACGAGCAGTACTTC

v_gene: TRBV7-6
len: 17
abundance: -
d_gene: TRBD2
j_gene: TRBJ2-1
CDR3aa: CASSYASGTSKGDEQFF
CDR3nt: TGTGCCAGCAGCTATGCTTCCGGGACTAGCAAGGGAGATGAGCAGTTCTTC

v_gene: TRBV12-3/TRBV12-4
len: 15
abundance: few
d_gene: -
j_gene: TRBJ2-3
CDR3aa: CASILETASTDTQYF
CDR3nt: TGTGCCAGCATTCTCGAGACGGCTAGCACAGATACGCAGTATTTT

v_gene: TRBV3-1
len: 14
abundance: -
d_gene: -
j_gene: TRBJ1-1
CDR3aa: CASSQGEAGVGAFF
CDR3nt: TGTGCCAGCAGCCAAGGGGAAGCAGGGGTCGGGGCTTTCTTT

v_gene: TRBV28
len: 15
abundance: -
d_gene: -
j_gene: TRBJ1-2
CDR3aa: CASSLSATGTDGYTF
CDR3nt: TGTGCCAGCAGTTTGTCCGCAACAGGCACTGATGGCTACACCTTC

v_gene: TRBV29-1
len: 8
abundance: few
d_gene: -
j_gene: TRBJ1-2
CDR3aa: CSVGGYTF
CDR3nt: TGCAGCGTTGGTGGCTACACCTTC

v_gene: TRBV9
len: 14
abundance: -
d_gene: -
j_gene: TRBJ2-3
CDR3aa: CASSGASGTDTQYF
CDR3nt: TGTGCCAGCAGCGGGGCTAGCGGCACAGATACGCAGTATTTT

v_gene: TRBV12-3/TRBV12-4
len: 12
abundance: -
d_gene: -
j_gene: TRBJ1-2
CDR3aa: CASSLAEERYTF
CDR3nt: TGTGCCAGCAGTTTAGCGGAGGAACGCTACACCTTC

v_gene: TRBV5-1
len: 14
abundance: many
d_gene: -
j_gene: TRBJ1-1
CDR3aa: CASSQQGSSTEAFF
CDR3nt: TGCGCCAGCAGCCAACAGGGCTCGAGCACTGAAGCTTTCTTT

v_gene: TRBV11-1
len: 17
abundance: many
d_gene: TRBD1
j_gene: TRBJ2-6
CDR3aa: CASSIQGKLTGANVLTF
CDR3nt: TGTGCCAGCAGCATACAGGGGAAATTAACTGGGGCCAACGTCCTGACTTTC

v_gene: TRBV7-9
len: 16
abundance: few
d_gene: -
j_gene: TRBJ2-3
CDR3aa: CASSLSVPPTPGTQYF
CDR3nt: TGTGCCAGCAGCCTTAGCGTTCCTCCTACTCCGGGTACGCAGTATTTT

v_gene: TRBV29-1
len: 12
abundance: many
d_gene: -
j_gene: TRBJ2-3
CDR3aa: CSVGGARDTQYF
CDR3nt: TGCAGCGTTGGGGGGGCCCGGGATACGCAGTATTTT

v_gene: TRBV29-1
len: 12
abundance: -
d_gene: TRBD2
j_gene: TRBJ2-3
CDR3aa: CSVEEGGGTQYF
CDR3nt: TGCAGCGTTGAAGAGGGGGGGGGAACGCAGTATTTT

v_gene: TRBV7-2
len: 12
abundance: many
d_gene: -
j_gene: TRBJ2-5
CDR3aa: CASSYSPETQYF
CDR3nt: TGTGCCAGCAGCTATTCACCGGAGACCCAGTACTTC

v_gene: TRBV18
len: 14
abundance: -
d_gene: -
j_gene: TRBJ2-3
CDR3aa: CASSPNRDSHTQYF
CDR3nt: TGTGCCAGCTCACCCAACCGGGACTCTCATACGCAGTATTTT

v_gene: TRBV9
len: 15
abundance: -
d_gene: -
j_gene: TRBJ2-2
CDR3aa: CASSVKGSNTGELFF
CDR3nt: TGTGCCAGCAGCGTAAAAGGGTCAAACACCGGGGAGCTGTTTTTT

v_gene: TRBV5-1
len: 15
abundance: many
d_gene: TRBD1
j_gene: TRBJ2-1
CDR3aa: CASSPDRFYLTARLF
CDR3nt: TGCGCCAGCAGCCCGGACAGGTTTTACCTTACTGCGCGTCTCTTC